These 25 T cell receptor beta chains were sequenced from one sample in a study of response to subunit inactivated influenza vaccine. One entry per CDR3 protein, called by TCRdb with MiXCR from the RT-PCR reads. The repertoire holds about 530,000 distinct CDR3 sequences, 10% to 15% seen once, with around 13% in the top ten. The sample here was PBMCs from blood, taken around seven weeks after vaccination. The receptor source for this set is a man aged 50 to 59 who received an inactivated influenza vaccine.

The CDR3 here is CSAPRRANEKLFF. For the CDR3, the DNA is TGCAGTGCTCCTCGGAGGGCTAATGAAAAACTGTTTTTT. The rearrangement links TRBV20-1 to TRBJ1-4; D not certain. Trimming pared 5 bases from V and 3 bases from J, leaving 10 bases between. Germline V lookup: CDR1 DFQATT, CDR2 SNEGSKA (reference sequence). This CDR3 contains 13 residues.

The chain combines TRBV7-2 with TRBJ2-5; the match to TRBD1 covers 11 bases. V trimming: 5 bases; J trimming: 9 bases; junction bases outside the gene matches: 11. CDR1 and CDR2 from the germline V gene are SGHTA and FQGNSA. This CDR3 region has 15 residues. The CDR3 sequence: CASSGRTGGLEAQYF. The CDR3 bases are TGTGCCAGCAGCGGGCGGACAGGGGGCTTGGAGGCCCAGTACTTC.

The V gene is TRBV7-9, the J gene TRBJ2-2, with a possible D match to TRBD2 (6 bases). The CDR3 runs to 15 residues. V shed 2 bases and J shed 7 bases, with 14 bases lying between them. The germline gives CDR1 SEHNR, CDR2 FQNEAQ (reference sequence). In DNA, the CDR3 is TGTGCCAGCAGCTTAAGGGGACTCCGGGACGGGGAGCTGTTTTTT. It translates to CASSLRGLRDGELFF.

This clonotype was seen a handful of times. The V and J genes are TRBV15 and TRBJ1-4, with D unclear. The CDR3 is 17 amino acids. Germline CDR1 reads LNHNV; CDR2 reads YYDKDF (reference sequence). Trimming stripped 0 bases from V and 7 bases from J, with 18 bases between. CDR3 sequence: CATSRDYIRDWGEKLFF. The CDR3 nucleotides read TGTGCCACCAGCAGAGATTACATACGGGATTGGGGTGAAAAACTGTTTTTT.

This clonotype came up a few times. This sequence joins TRBV5-1 and TRBJ2-7; TRBD1 or TRBD2 may be the D gene (5 bases each). This CDR3 comprises 14 residues. Germline loops: CDR1 SGHRS, CDR2 YFSETQ. V was cut by 4 bases and J by 0 bases, with 11 bases left in between. The CDR3 sequence is CASSEGPNSYEQYF. In nucleotides, the CDR3 is TGCGCCAGCAGCGAGGGACCTAACTCCTACGAGCAGTACTTC. Full variable domain (rest looked up from reference TRBV5-1 and TRBJ2-7): KAGVTQTPRYLIKTRGQQVTLSCSPISGHRSVSWYQQTPGQGLQFLFEYFSETQRNKGNFPGRFSGRQFSNSRSEMNVSTLELGDSALYLCASSEGPNSYEQYFGPGTRLTVT.

This chain joins TRBV12-3 or TRBV12-4 and TRBJ2-1, with D possibly called TRBD1 or TRBD2 (5 bases each). CDR3 size: 18 residues. The germline V and J ends were trimmed by 11 bases and 0 bases, with 26 bases remaining between them. The CDR3 nucleotides are TGTGCCTTCAGTTCGAGGGGTTCCACGACGAGCTCCTACAATGAGCAGTTCTTC. Translating gives CAFSSRGSTTSSYNEQFF.

This clonotype came up many times. V is TRBV27 and J is TRBJ2-4; perhaps TRBD1 as D (6 bases). Trimming removed 3 bases at V and 4 bases at J, with 7 bases between. Germline CDR1 MNHEY, CDR2 SMNVEV (reference sequence). The CDR3 is 13 residues long. CDR3 nucleotide sequence: TGTGCCAGCAGTTTCGGACAGAAAAACATTCAGTACTTC. This translates into CASSFGQKNIQYF.

This clonotype was counted only a few times. The gene calls are TRBV6-2 or TRBV6-3 and TRBJ2-2; 11 bases are shared with TRBD2. The CDR3 length is 18 residues. Germline CDR1 reads MNHEY; CDR2 reads SVGEGT. V was pared by 2 bases and J by 4 bases, with 9 bases of the junction left unmatched. CDR3 amino acids: CASSYGLAGGPGTGELFF. The CDR3 nucleotides are TGTGCCAGCAGTTACGGTTTAGCGGGAGGGCCAGGCACCGGGGAGCTGTTTTTT.

This clonotype came up a few times. Here the CDR3 reads CASSAIRRATNEKLFF. DNA for the CDR3: TGTGCCAGCAGTGCCATACGGAGAGCAACTAATGAAAAACTGTTTTTT. The genes are TRBV28 and TRBJ1-4; D uncertain. V lost 5 bases, J lost 0 bases, and 13 bases lay in between. The CDR3 totals 16 residues. Germline V gene sequence: CDR1 MDHEN, CDR2 SYDVKM.

The chain is built from TRBV5-1 and TRBJ2-3; TRBD1 aligns across 8 bases. The germline gives CDR1 SGHRS, CDR2 YFSETQ. The CDR3 has 15 amino acids. With V trimmed by 6 bases and J by 5 bases, 11 bases remained unmatched. The CDR3 nucleotides read TGCGCCAGCACCCGGGGACAGGAGGGGGTAGATACGCAGTATTTT. It yields the protein CASTRGQEGVDTQYF.

This clonotype was seen at least ten times. The V and J genes are TRBV7-9 and TRBJ1-2; D is possibly TRBD1 (5 bases). The V gene's germline CDR1 is SEHNR and CDR2 FQNEAQ (reference sequence). There are 14 residues in the CDR3. The V end lost 2 bases, the J end lost 8 bases, and 15 bases lay between the germline ends. This CDR3 is CASSLLQGERGYTF. Written as DNA, the CDR3 is TGTGCCAGCAGCTTACTCCAAGGGGAACGGGGCTACACCTTC.

About this clonotype itself: Germline and junction disagree at one end, which may indicate a read error. The chain combines TRBV4-1 with TRBJ2-1; D may be TRBD1 (7 bases). The CDR3 spans 14 residues. Germline CDR1 MGHRA, CDR2 YSYEKL. In nucleotides, the CDR3 is TGCGCCAGCAGCCAAGATCTTCAGGGGGGATGGCAGATCTTC. This translates into CASSQDLQGGWQIF.

This clonotype was seen more than once but under ten times. The rearrangement uses TRBV4-3 and TRBJ2-7; 9 nucleotides match TRBD2. CDR3 length equals 16 residues. CDR1 and CDR2 from the germline V gene are LGHNA and YSLEER. The junction had 6 bases not matched to a gene; V was cut back by 0 bases and J by 3 bases. This chain's CDR3 is CASSQEWASGDYEQYF. As DNA, the CDR3 is TGCGCCAGCAGCCAAGAGTGGGCTAGCGGGGACTACGAGCAGTACTTC.

In its sample, this clonotype was seen a few times. The chain uses TRBV7-9 and TRBJ2-1; tentative D call: TRBD2 (7 bases). V shed 1 base and J shed 7 bases, with 17 bases lying between them. The CDR3 has 16 residues. In germline, CDR1 is SEHNR, CDR2 FQNEAQ (reference sequence). The CDR3 DNA sequence: TGTGCCAGCAGCTTAGGATGGGGGGGGGCTGGAAATGAGCAGTTCTTC. Protein sequence: CASSLGWGGAGNEQFF.

The V and J genes are TRBV11-2 and TRBJ2-1; 12 positions match TRBD2. Germline V gene sequence: CDR1 SGHAT, CDR2 FQNNGV. V gave up 5 bases and J gave up 10 bases; unmatched junction bases: 12. The CDR3 extends over 16 amino acids. The CDR3 loop reads CASSLQRASGGDEQFF. The CDR3 coding sequence is TGTGCCAGCAGCCTTCAAAGGGCTAGCGGGGGGGACGAGCAGTTCTTC.

This chain links TRBV24-1 with TRBJ2-1; D ambiguous. This CDR3 is 14 amino acids long. Trimming left V 3 bases short and J 1 base short, with 6 bases between. CDR1 and CDR2 (germline): KGHDR, SFDVKD. CDR3 sequence: CATSDPWSYNEQFF. The CDR3 coding sequence is TGTGCCACCAGTGATCCTTGGTCCTACAATGAGCAGTTCTTC.

This chain links TRBV4-3 with TRBJ2-1; no firm D call. Germline V gives CDR1 LGHNA, CDR2 YSLEER. Trimming left V 0 bases short and J 4 bases short, with 7 bases between. The CDR3 sequence is 14 residues long. CDR3 nucleotides: TGCGCCAGCAGCCAAGAACCCAGTTACAATGAGCAGTTCTTC. Translating it yields CASSQEPSYNEQFF.

This chain joins TRBV6-2 or TRBV6-3 and TRBJ2-3, with D perhaps assigned TRBD1 or TRBD2 (5 bases each). Trimming removed 0 bases at V and 1 base at J, with 8 bases between. Per germline, CDR1 MNHEY and CDR2 SVGEGT. The CDR3 sequence is 15 residues long. This CDR3 reads CASSYSVGRTDTQYF. The CDR3, as DNA: TGTGCCAGCAGTTACTCGGTGGGACGCACAGATACGCAGTATTTT.

There are a few counts of this clonotype. V gene TRBV12-3 or TRBV12-4 combines with J gene TRBJ2-1; 7 bases are a match to TRBD1. The CDR3 is 14 amino acids. V was clipped by 10 bases and J by 4 bases; unmatched bases: 10. CDR3: CATNTGTAYNEQFF. In DNA form, the CDR3 reads TGTGCCACCAATACCGGGACAGCGTACAATGAGCAGTTCTTC.

The rearrangement links TRBV5-5 to TRBJ2-3; D uncertain. CDR3 size: 15 residues. V was cut by 1 base and J by 3 bases, with 12 bases left in between. Germline V gene lookup returns CDR1 SGHKS and CDR2 YYEKEE (reference sequence). The DNA for the CDR3 is TGTGCCAGCAGCTTGTCAGTTCCAGCTACAGATACGCAGTATTTT. It codes for CASSLSVPATDTQYF.

Of note for this clonotype: The junction does not match germline at one end; this may be a read error. The chain is built from TRBV9 and TRBJ1-3, with no clear D. This CDR3 has 13 residues. The germline V gene has CDR1 SGDLS and CDR2 YYNGEE. The CDR3 here is CASSLDSGKTIYF. The DNA for the CDR3 is TGTGCCAGCAGCCTAGATAGCGGAAAGACCATATATTTT.

This clonotype appeared many times. Mismatch with germline at one junction end may stem from a read error. The chain joins TRBV5-1 to TRBJ2-5, with D hard to call. The CDR3 spans 12 residues. The germline CDR1 and CDR2 sequences are SGHRS and YFSETQ. In DNA, the CDR3 is TGTGCCAGCAGCTTGGTGGGAGAGACCCAGTACTTC. Residues: CASSLVGETQYF.

This clonotype was picked up many times. V gene TRBV4-3 combines with J gene TRBJ2-3, with D possibly matching TRBD2 (7 bases). The CDR3 consists of 15 residues. V lost 0 bases to trimming and J lost 6 bases, with 13 bases between them. CDR1 and CDR2 (germline): LGHNA, YSLEER. The CDR3 region has the DNA TGCGCCAGCAGCCAAGATAGGGGGGGCGGCGATACGCAGTATTTT. This codes for CASSQDRGGGDTQYF.

This clonotype showed up just a few times. The chain is built from TRBV10-3 and TRBJ1-2, with D perhaps TRBD1 (5 bases). The CDR3 runs to 12 residues. The germline gives CDR1 ENHRY, CDR2 SYGVKD. Trimming cost V 6 bases and J 4 bases, with 9 bases left between them. In nucleotides, the CDR3 is TGTGCCATCAGGACAGCTATCTATGGCTACACCTTC. Translated, it gives CAIRTAIYGYTF.

The sample holds many counts of this clonotype. CDR3 nucleotide sequence: TGTGCCAGCAGGGACGACAGGGGTGAAGAAAAACTGTTTTTT. Protein sequence: CASRDDRGEEKLFF. The V call is TRBV7-8, the J call TRBJ1-4; TRBD1 aligns across 8 bases. Germline values: CDR1 SGHVS, CDR2 FQNEAQ. V lost 6 bases and J lost 8; bases outside the gene matches: 8. CDR3 length: 14 residues.